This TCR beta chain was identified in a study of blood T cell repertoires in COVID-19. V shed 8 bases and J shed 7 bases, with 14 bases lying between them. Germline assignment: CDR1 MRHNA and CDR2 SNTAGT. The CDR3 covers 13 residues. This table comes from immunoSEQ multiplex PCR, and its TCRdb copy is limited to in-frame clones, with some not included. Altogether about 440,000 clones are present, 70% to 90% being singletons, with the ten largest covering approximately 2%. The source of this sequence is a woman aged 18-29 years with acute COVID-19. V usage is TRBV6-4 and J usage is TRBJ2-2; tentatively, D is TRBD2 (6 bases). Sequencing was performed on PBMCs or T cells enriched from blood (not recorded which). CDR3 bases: TGTGCCAGCCAAAGAGCGGGCGGCGGGGAGCTGTTTTTT. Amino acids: CASQRAGGGELFF.